These 7 T cell receptor beta chains originate from one sample sequenced in a study of T cells in Graves' hyperthyroidism and ophthalmopathy. Amplification of TCR beta CDR3 regions used RNA as the template. The HTBI primer set drove a first-round RT-PCR of the TCR CDR3. From the multiplex PCR reads, TCRdb called clonotypes with MiXCR, one entry per CDR3 protein. This table holds fewer than 900,000 distinct CDR3 sequences, roughly 15% found once. The sequenced sample consisted of blood. The receptors here all came from a man younger than 30 with Graves' hyperthyroidism.

In its sample, this clonotype was seen a few times. The rearrangement uses TRBV2 and TRBJ1-5; no definite D call. Germline CDR1 SNHLY, CDR2 FYNNEI. Between the trimmed V and J ends, which lost 5 bases and 0 bases, there was a span of 8 bases. The CDR3 loop spans 14 amino acids. For the CDR3, the DNA is TGTGCCAGCAGTCGGACTTTTAGCAATCAGCCCCAGCATTTT. This translates into CASSRTFSNQPQHF.

This clonotype was detected a few times. A much more abundant neighbour one base away suggests this may be a read error. The CDR3 protein is CASSYRATNEKLFF. DNA of the CDR3: TGTGCCAGCAGTTACAGGGCAACTAATGAAAAACTGTTTTTT. The chain has TRBV12-3 or TRBV12-4 and TRBJ1-4; D might be TRBD1 (6 bases). Trimming left V 4 bases short and J 0 bases short, with 6 bases between. CDR3 length equals 14 residues.

This clonotype was seen a few times. The chain recombines TRBV6-5 with TRBJ2-2; TRBD1 matches 7 bases. Germline CDR1 and CDR2: MNHEY and SVGAGI. J was trimmed by 5 bases and V by 2 bases; bases with no gene match: 2. CDR3 size: 14 residues. CDR3 bases: TGTGCCAGCAGTTACGACAGGGTTACCGGGGAGCTGTTTTTT. It yields the protein CASSYDRVTGELFF.

This clonotype has just a few counts. The chain has TRBV6-2 or TRBV6-3 and TRBJ1-2, with D possibly matching TRBD1 (6 bases). The CDR3 extends over 13 amino acids. The ends were cut back, 2 bases at V and 3 bases at J, with 7 bases in the middle. Per the germline V gene, CDR1 is MNHEY and CDR2 is SVGEGT. The CDR3, as DNA: TGTGCCAGCAGTTACGACAGGTACTATGGCTACACCTTC. It yields the protein CASSYDRYYGYTF.

Only a few counts were recorded for this clonotype. The chain links TRBV27 to TRBJ2-7, with D possibly being TRBD2 (5 bases). Trimming cost V 7 bases and J 3 bases, with 13 bases left between them. Per germline, CDR1 MNHEY and CDR2 SMNVEV (reference sequence). CDR3 length: 13 residues. CDR3 sequence: CASKPGLHYEQYF. CDR3 coding DNA: TGTGCCAGCAAGCCTGGACTCCACTACGAGCAGTACTTC.

This clonotype was seen only a few times. This sequence joins TRBV3-1 and TRBJ1-4, with D possibly being TRBD1 (5 bases). The CDR3 extends over 15 amino acids. V lost 0 bases and J 8 bases, leaving 13 bases between the germline ends. Germline loops: CDR1 LGHDT, CDR2 YNNKEL (reference sequence). In DNA form, the CDR3 reads TGTGCCAGCAGCCAAGAATCCGGGGGGGGAGAAAAACTGTTTTTT. This encodes CASSQESGGGEKLFF.

This clonotype has more than one count but fewer than ten. V and J are TRBV20-1 and TRBJ2-1, with 9 bases lining up with TRBD1. V lost 6 bases to trimming and J lost 3 bases; unmatched junction nucleotides: 6. The CDR3 is made up of 14 amino acids. Germline lookup yields CDR1 DFQATT and CDR2 SNEGSKA (reference sequence). The CDR3, as DNA: TGCAGTGCAATCGACAGGGGGGTCTACAATGAGCAGTTCTTC. Translating it yields CSAIDRGVYNEQFF.